Listed below are T cell receptor beta chains from one sample, sequenced in a study of cytomegalovirus exposure and HLA in healthy donors. Method: immunoSEQ multiplex PCR; TCRdb's copy keeps in-frame clones and lacks some. The data hold about 81,000 clones, with more than 60% observed a single time. Sequencing input: PBMCs. The source is a man between 50 and 59 years old in good health and CMV-seropositive. Both conserved end residues are part of each CDR3. The D gene is left open where the match is weak. Size is stated for part of the rows, as once, few or many counts, or as a class when the clone is expanded.

v_call	j_call	d_call	clone_size	cdr3_length	cdr3_nt	cdr3_aa
TRBV6-5	TRBJ1-1	.	.	13	TGTGCCAGCAGTTACTCGTTTCGGACTGAAGCTTTCTTT	CASSYSFRTEAFF
TRBV15	TRBJ2-7	.	.	13	TGTGCCACCAGTCCAAGACAGGTCGGCGAGCAGTACTTC	CATSPRQVGEQYF
TRBV15	TRBJ2-7	TRBD2	once	19	TGTGCCACCAGCAGAGATATGGGAGCCACTAGCGGGTGGTTTTACGAGCAGTACTTC	CATSRDMGATSGWFYEQYF
TRBV7-6	TRBJ2-3	.	once	16	TGTGCCAGCAGTCCCTATAGCGTTTCTAGCACAGATACGCAGTATTTT	CASSPYSVSSTDTQYF
TRBV14	TRBJ1-1	TRBD1	.	20	TGTGCCAGCAGCCAAGGCCGGGACAGGGGGCGCATTCTTCTAAACACTGAAGCTTTCTTT	CASSQGRDRGRILLNTEAFF
TRBV13	TRBJ1-1	.	.	15	TGTGCCAGCAGCTCCTTAATAGCGGGGTACACTGAAGCTTTCTTT	CASSSLIAGYTEAFF
TRBV9	TRBJ2-5	.	.	15	TGTGCCGGCAGCGTTTCGATCGGGGGCCAAGAGACCCAGTACTTC	CAGSVSIGGQETQYF
TRBV27	TRBJ2-7	.	.	15	TGTGCCAGCAGTTTTAGGGGAGGGGGGTCCTACGAGCAGTACTTC	CASSFRGGGSYEQYF
TRBV7-9	TRBJ2-6	TRBD1	.	18	TGTGCCAGCAGCTCCCCCGGACAGGGGGTTTCTGGGGCCAACGTCCTGACTTTC	CASSSPGQGVSGANVLTF
TRBV18	TRBJ1-4	.	once	12	TGTGCCAGCTCACCGGAGGCAGAAAAACTGTTTTTT	CASSPEAEKLFF
TRBV19	TRBJ2-1	TRBD2	.	16	TGTGCCAGTAGTCTCGGGACTAGCGGGATCTACAATGAGCAGTTCTTC	CASSLGTSGIYNEQFF
TRBV28	TRBJ2-7	.	.	12	TGTGCCAGCAGTTTCGGTGGGCGCGAGCAGTACTTC	CASSFGGREQYF
TRBV11-3	TRBJ2-1	TRBD2	few	20	TGTGCCAGCAGACGGCGGGGGACTAGCGGGACATTGGGGACATTCAATGAGCAGTTCTTC	CASRRRGTSGTLGTFNEQFF
TRBV25-1	TRBJ2-1	TRBD2	.	13	TGTGCCAGCAGTGACGGACTAGTTGGCGAGCAGTTCTTC	CASSDGLVGEQFF
TRBV27	TRBJ2-7	TRBD2	.	16	TGTGCCAGCAGTGAGGCAGGACTAGCGGGAATTGCCGAGCAGTACTTC	CASSEAGLAGIAEQYF
TRBV27	TRBJ2-5	TRBD1	once	14	TGTGCCAGCAGTTTGGGGACAGAAGGAGAGACCCAGTACTTC	CASSLGTEGETQYF
TRBV6-1	TRBJ1-1	.	.	13	TGTGCCAGCACCAGATTGGGAGACGGTGAAGCTTTCTTT	CASTRLGDGEAFF
TRBV7-9	TRBJ2-3	TRBD2	once	18	TGTTCCAGCAGCTCGACTAGCGGGACTCAATTCGGCACAGATACGCAGTATTTT	CSSSSTSGTQFGTDTQYF
TRBV4-1	TRBJ2-7	TRBD1	.	15	TGCGCCAGCAGCCCCAAAGGGACAGGGGTGAGCGAGCAGTACTTC	CASSPKGTGVSEQYF
TRBV11-2	TRBJ2-7	.	few	15	TGTGCCAGCAGCTCCCTGAGGAGGGGAGAGTACGAGCAGTACTTC	CASSSLRRGEYEQYF
TRBV7-6	TRBJ1-2	.	.	13	TGTGCCAGCGGTAAGGGACTGGACTATGGCTACACCTTC	CASGKGLDYGYTF
TRBV7-7	TRBJ2-1	TRBD1	.	14	TGTGCCACCGGACCGGGACAGGGTGCACATGAGCAGTTCTTC	CATGPGQGAHEQFF
TRBV5-6	TRBJ2-5	TRBD1	.	14	TGTGCCAGCAGCTTGGCGACAGGGATGGAGACCCAGTACTTC	CASSLATGMETQYF
TRBV4-1	TRBJ2-1	.	.	16	TGCGCCAGCAGCTTTCAGCTAGCGTTCCCCTACAATGAGCAGTTCTTC	CASSFQLAFPYNEQFF
TRBV11-3	TRBJ2-3	TRBD2	few	16	TGTGCCAGCAGCACCTCGACGGGAGGGGGCACAGATACGCAGTATTTT	CASSTSTGGGTDTQYF
TRBV30	TRBJ1-3	.	.	13	TGTGCCTGGAGTGTAGGAGATGGAAACACCATATATTTT	CAWSVGDGNTIYF
TRBV7-6	TRBJ1-4	.	.	14	TGTGCCAGCAGCTTATTCTCAGCTAATGAAAAACTGTTTTTT	CASSLFSANEKLFF
TRBV7-9	TRBJ1-1	TRBD1	once	17	TGTGCCAGCACCTTACAGGGGCCCTCGTTGGGGAACACTGAAGCTTTCTTT	CASTLQGPSLGNTEAFF
TRBV9	TRBJ2-1	.	.	13	TGTGCCAGCAAGGAGGGGAATTTGGGTGAGCAGTTCTTC	CASKEGNLGEQFF
TRBV29-1	TRBJ2-6	TRBD1	few	16	TGCAGCGTGAAGGGACAGGGGACCCCTGGGGCCAACGGCCTGACTTTC	CSVKGQGTPGANGLTF
TRBV19	TRBJ2-7	TRBD1	.	15	TGTGCCAGTAGTCCTGGGACAGGGGCGCCCTACGAGCAGTACTTC	CASSPGTGAPYEQYF
TRBV7-9	TRBJ2-3	.	.	11	TGTGCCAGCAGGGGGGGAGATACGCAGTATTTT	CASRGGDTQYF
TRBV5-1	TRBJ2-3	TRBD2	.	15	TGCGCCAGCAGCTTGCTAGCGGGAGTGGCAGATACGCAGTATTTT	CASSLLAGVADTQYF
TRBV5-1	TRBJ2-7	TRBD2	.	16	TGCGCCAGCAGCTTGAGGACTAGCGGGAGTTCCCACGAGCAGTACTTC	CASSLRTSGSSHEQYF
TRBV7-9	TRBJ2-1	TRBD2	.	15	TGTGCCAGCAGCTTTGGACTAGCGGTCACCAATGAGCAGTTCTTC	CASSFGLAVTNEQFF
TRBV9	TRBJ2-1	TRBD2	.	19	TGTGCCAGCAGCAAAGAACGCGGGCTAGCGGGAGTCGGCTACAATGAGCAGTTCTTC	CASSKERGLAGVGYNEQFF
TRBV7-3	TRBJ1-1	.	.	17	TGTGCCAGCAGCTTAATCCCCTCGGGATTCGGGAACACTGAAGCTTTCTTT	CASSLIPSGFGNTEAFF
TRBV18	TRBJ1-1	TRBD1	.	14	TGTGCCAGCTCACCAGGACAGGGGGGCGCTGAAGCTTTCTTT	CASSPGQGGAEAFF
TRBV2	TRBJ2-7	TRBD2	once	14	TGTGCCAGCAGCCCCACTAGCGCAGCCTACGAGCAGTACTTC	CASSPTSAAYEQYF
TRBV11-3	TRBJ1-2	.	few	13	TGTGCCAGCACCCAAAACCCCTGGGAGAGCTACACCTTC	CASTQNPWESYTF
TRBV5-1	TRBJ2-1	TRBD2	.	15	TGCGCCAGCAGCTTTAGCGGGGTTAAAGACAATGAGCAGTTCTTC	CASSFSGVKDNEQFF